The clone carrying this T cell receptor beta chain appeared a few times. Antigen unknown. Each patient went into thyroid surgery without having received any treatment. These data originate in a study of metastatic and nonmetastatic thyroid tumors. Looking at the study overall: The comparison covered peripheral blood and tumor or nodule tissue in malignant and benign thyroid patients.

General observations from the study: When malignant thyroid tumors were compared with benign nodules, TCR beta diversity was reportedly significantly higher in the malignant tumors. This held in both blood and tumor samples.

The germline V and J ends were trimmed by 5 bases and 4 bases, with 6 bases remaining between them. This CDR3 is 11 amino acids long. Per the original data handling: Clinicopathological groups differed in CDR3, with these differences serving to build a distant-metastasis classifier for papillary thyroid cancer. TCRdb re-called clones via MiXCR from the PCR reads. The V and J calls were determined by TCRdb, not by the authors. The sample holds around 8,600 clones, roughly 35% seen once. The sequence came from a female donor with papillary thyroid cancer or a benign thyroid nodule (not recorded which). Some clones in this sample may be carry-over from other donors' samples. Sequencing was done on a sample of tumor tissue. The rearrangement links TRBV12-3 or TRBV12-4 to TRBJ2-7; no firm D call. CDR3 sequence: CASSQSYEQYF. CDR3 DNA: TGTGCCAGCAGTCAATCATACGAGCAGTACTTC.